The 17 T cell receptor beta chains below all came from one sample that was sequenced in a study of shared clonotypes between healthy human individuals. Terminally differentiated effector memory CD45RA+ cells were left out of the naive CD8 fraction, which was CD45RO-negative and positively selected for CCR7. TCRdb's table, derived via immunoSEQ multiplex PCR, lists solely in-frame clones and lacks some. The sample has about 820,000 clones, 92% seen once. Sequencing input: naive CD8+ T cells sorted from blood. The receptors derive from a young man in good health.

The chain carries TRBV27 and TRBJ2-1; possibly TRBD2 for D (6 bases). This CDR3 spans 15 amino acids. Germline V gene lookup returns CDR1 MNHEY and CDR2 SMNVEV (reference sequence). Deletions cut 4 bases from V and 5 bases from J, with 15 bases between. In DNA form, the CDR3 reads TGTGCCAGCAGTTCCCCCAGACTAGTGGACAATGAGCAGTTCTTC. Its translation: CASSSPRLVDNEQFF.

This clone was detected only once. The V call is TRBV6-5, the J call TRBJ2-7; 10 positions match TRBD2. V lost 4 bases to trimming and J lost 0 bases; unmatched junction nucleotides: 3. Germline V gene lookup returns CDR1 MNHEY and CDR2 SVGAGI. This CDR3 spans 15 amino acids. This CDR3 reads CASSLSGRASYEQYF. CDR3 DNA sequence: TGTGCCAGCAGTTTGAGCGGGAGGGCCTCCTACGAGCAGTACTTC.

The gene calls are TRBV10-3 and TRBJ1-2; D unresolved. Trimming removed 8 bases from V and 2 bases from J, with 6 bases in between. Germline V lookup: CDR1 ENHRY, CDR2 SYGVKD. The CDR3 sequence is 11 residues long. Here the CDR3 DNA reads TGTGCCATCGACGGAAACTATGGCTACACCTTC. The encoded protein is CAIDGNYGYTF.

This clone was found once. V gene TRBV7-9 combines with J gene TRBJ1-2; tentative D call: TRBD1 (5 bases). V was cut by 1 base and J by 5 bases, with 11 bases left in between. Germline CDR1 SEHNR, CDR2 FQNEAQ (reference sequence). CDR3 length: 14 residues. CDR3 region: CASSLDRQKYGYTF. The CDR3 nucleotides read TGTGCCAGCAGCTTAGATCGACAGAAGTATGGCTACACCTTC.

The chain employs TRBV4-3 and TRBJ2-3; possible D gene TRBD1, 6 bases. Per the germline V gene, CDR1 is LGHNA and CDR2 is YSLEER. The CDR3 runs to 17 residues. V was trimmed by 0 bases and J by 2 bases, leaving 15 bases between them. The CDR3 loop is CASSQDLGTLTTDTQYF. CDR3 DNA: TGCGCCAGCAGCCAAGATCTCGGGACACTAACCACAGATACGCAGTATTTT.

The chain recombines TRBV27 with TRBJ1-1; D not resolved. V lost 1 base, J lost 5 bases, and 11 bases lay in between. The CDR3 loop spans 14 amino acids. The germline gives CDR1 MNHEY, CDR2 SMNVEV (reference sequence). The CDR3 DNA is TGTGCCAGCAGTTTATTGGGCTCCCTGACTGAAGCTTTCTTT. Protein: CASSLLGSLTEAFF.

The chain uses TRBV10-3 and TRBJ2-7; 9 bases fit TRBD1. The CDR3 consists of 16 residues. Looked up from germline, CDR1 is ENHRY and CDR2 is SYGVKD. V gave up 0 bases and J gave up 3 bases; unmatched junction bases: 6. This CDR3 is CAISESVDRGDYEQYF. In DNA, the CDR3 is TGTGCCATCAGTGAGTCGGTGGACAGGGGTGACTACGAGCAGTACTTC.

The chain recombines TRBV28 with TRBJ1-1, with TRBD1 matching 7 bases. Germline CDR1 is MDHEN and CDR2 is SYDVKM. The CDR3 runs 17 residues. J gave up 0 bases and V 6 bases, and 13 bases lay outside the gene matches. This chain's CDR3 is CASSKDRSGYMNTEAFF. Here the CDR3 DNA reads TGTGCCAGCAGCAAGGACAGGAGCGGGTATATGAACACTGAAGCTTTCTTT. The full variable domain, completed using reference TRBV28 and TRBJ1-1, is DVKVTQSSRYLVKRTGEKVFLECVQDMDHENMFWYRQDPGLGLRLIYFSYDVKMKEKGDIPEGYSVSREKKERFSLILESASTNQTSMYLCASSKDRSGYMNTEAFFGQGTRLTVV.

Note on this clone: The sample carries other DNA sequences with the same CDR3. V usage is TRBV28 and J usage is TRBJ2-6; D not certain. CDR1 and CDR2 (germline): MDHEN, SYDVKM. The CDR3 is 15 residues long. Deletions cut 2 bases from V and 0 bases from J, with 5 bases between. CDR3 sequence (DNA): TGTGCCAGCAGTTTAAGTCCCTCTGGGGCCAACGTCCTGACTTTC. Its translation: CASSLSPSGANVLTF.

The chain employs TRBV14 and TRBJ2-5; TRBD2 matches 11 bases. The ends lost 4 bases at V and 5 bases at J; junction bases unmatched: 6. The CDR3 runs to 15 residues. Germline loops: CDR1 SGHDN, CDR2 FVKESK. The CDR3 coding sequence is TGTGCCAGCAGCCGCCGACTAGCGGGACGTGAGACCCAGTACTTC. This codes for CASSRRLAGRETQYF.

V gene TRBV5-4 combines with J gene TRBJ1-1; D gene ambiguous. Trimming took off 5 bases at V and 1 base at J, with 15 bases between the two ends. The CDR3 extends over 15 amino acids. Germline values: CDR1 SGHNT, CDR2 YYREEE (reference sequence). The CDR3 is CASRVNGRPNTEAFF. CDR3 bases: TGTGCCAGCAGGGTAAACGGGAGGCCGAACACTGAAGCTTTCTTT.

The rearrangement uses TRBV9 and TRBJ2-7; D may be TRBD1 (5 bases). V shed 3 bases and J shed 0 bases, with 13 bases lying between them. The germline V gene encodes CDR1 SGDLS and CDR2 YYNGEE. This CDR3 region has 15 residues. This chain's CDR3 is CASSAQGGSSYEQYF. The CDR3 region has the DNA TGTGCCAGCAGCGCCCAGGGTGGGTCCTCCTACGAGCAGTACTTC.

As for this clone: The sample holds other DNA sequences that translate to the same CDR3. J is TRBJ2-7 and V is TRBV19; D tentatively reads TRBD1 or TRBD2 (5 bases each). Germline CDR1 is LNHDA and CDR2 is SQIVND (reference sequence). The CDR3 length is 14 residues. The V gene lost 3 bases and the J gene lost 0 bases, with 9 bases spanning the gap. Here the CDR3 reads CASSIWGSSYEQYF. The CDR3 DNA sequence: TGTGCCAGTAGTATTTGGGGGAGCTCCTACGAGCAGTACTTC. The full variable domain, in which reference TRBV19 and TRBJ2-7 provide the parts outside the CDR3, is DGGITQSPKYLFRKEGQNVTLSCEQNLNHDAMYWYRQDPGQGLRLIYYSQIVNDFQKGDIAEGYSVSREKKESFPLTVTSAQKNPTAFYLCASSIWGSSYEQYFGPGTRLTVT.

J is TRBJ2-7 and V is TRBV4-1; D is possibly TRBD1 or TRBD2 (5 bases each). CDR1 is MGHRA, CDR2 YSYEKL, per germline. Trimming pared 0 bases from V and 2 bases from J, leaving 11 bases between. This CDR3 is 15 amino acids long. CDR3 amino acids: CASSQEAGDPYEQYF. The DNA of the CDR3 is TGCGCCAGCAGCCAAGAGGCCGGGGACCCCTACGAGCAGTACTTC.

The chain recombines TRBV7-9 with TRBJ2-3; D is possibly TRBD1 (5 bases). Trimming took 5 bases from V and 5 from J, leaving 14 bases between them. The CDR3 loop spans 14 amino acids. Germline loops: CDR1 SEHNR, CDR2 FQNEAQ (reference sequence). In nucleotides, the CDR3 is TGTGCCAGCAGCCTAACTCCTCAGGGAGATACGCAGTATTTT. It codes for CASSLTPQGDTQYF.

The chain recombines TRBV2 with TRBJ2-3; 7 bases match TRBD2. V was clipped by 6 bases and J by 2 bases; unmatched bases: 11. The CDR3 is 16 amino acids. Germline V gives CDR1 SNHLY, CDR2 FYNNEI. For the CDR3, the DNA is TGTGCCAGCAGGCGTTTAGCGGGTATGATCACAGATACGCAGTATTTT. Amino acids: CASRRLAGMITDTQYF. The variable domain in full, with the rest retrieved from reference TRBV2 and TRBJ2-3, is EPEVTQTPSHQVTQMGQEVILRCVPISNHLYFYWYRQILGQKVEFLVSFYNNEISEKSEIFDDQFSVERPDGSNFTLKIRSTKLEDSAMYFCASRRLAGMITDTQYFGPGTRLTVL.

The chain recombines TRBV7-9 with TRBJ2-2, with 10 bases lining up with TRBD2. Germline-derived CDR1 and CDR2 are SEHNR and FQNEAQ (reference sequence). Germline trimming cut 5 bases from V and 2 bases from J; bases unmatched to any gene: 5. The CDR3 runs to 16 residues. The DNA for the CDR3 is TGTGCCAGCAGCGGAGGACTAGCGGCCAACACCGGGGAGCTGTTTTTT. As protein: CASSGGLAANTGELFF.